One and the same sample provided the 23 T cell receptor beta chains below, sequenced in a study of cytomegalovirus exposure and HLA in healthy donors. Primers for the PCR totalled 60 Vbeta and 13 Jbeta. TCRdb keeps only in-frame clones here, not all; method: immunoSEQ multiplex PCR. The sample shows approximately 150,000 clones, roughly 80% of them seen only once. The material sequenced was PBMCs. Every receptor here comes from a male donor in good health and CMV-seronegative.

The chain links TRBV4-1 to TRBJ2-1, with 7 bases fitting TRBD2. The CDR3 spans 17 residues. V shed 5 bases and J 2 bases; nucleotides not matched to a gene: 12. Germline V gene data show CDR1 as MGHRA and CDR2 as YSYEKL. CDR3 nucleotide sequence: TGCGCCAGCAGCTCTCGGACTAGACGGAACACCTACAATGAGCAGTTCTTC. Translating gives CASSSRTRRNTYNEQFF.

Here the CDR3 reads CASSQQGSYTF. CDR3 nucleotide sequence: TGTGCCAGCAGTCAACAGGGCTCCTACACCTTC. The chain joins TRBV2 to TRBJ1-2, with D possibly matching TRBD1 (6 bases). The CDR3 sequence is 11 residues long. The V end was cut by 5 bases, the J end by 10 bases, with 11 bases between. The germline V gene encodes CDR1 SNHLY and CDR2 FYNNEI.

The chain employs TRBV6-5 and TRBJ2-7, with 8 bases fitting TRBD1. The CDR3 is made up of 16 amino acids. Germline CDR1 MNHEY, CDR2 SVGAGI. After removal of 0 bases from V and 1 base from J, the junction contained 5 bases not matched to a gene. The CDR3 DNA follows: TGTGCCAGCAGTTACTCGTCGGGACAGGTTTCCTACGAGCAGTACTTC. Translated: CASSYSSGQVSYEQYF.

The rearrangement uses TRBV14 and TRBJ1-4, with 7 bases that match TRBD1. Germline CDR1 and CDR2: SGHDN and FVKESK. The CDR3 loop spans 14 amino acids. The trim removed 5 bases at V and 2 bases at J, leaving 2 bases unmatched. The CDR3 reads CASSLGQTNEKLFF. The CDR3 coding sequence is TGTGCCAGCAGCTTGGGACAGACTAATGAAAAACTGTTTTTT.

This sequence joins TRBV5-1 and TRBJ2-7; 7 bases are a match to TRBD2. This CDR3 is built from 15 residues. Germline trimming cut 4 bases from V and 3 bases from J; bases unmatched to any gene: 10. CDR1 SGHRS and CDR2 YFSETQ come from the germline V gene. CDR3 amino acids: CASSPWEGSGYEQYF. The CDR3 nucleotides are TGCGCCAGCAGCCCCTGGGAGGGATCGGGCTACGAGCAGTACTTC. Drawing the rest from reference TRBV5-1 and TRBJ2-7, the complete variable domain is KAGVTQTPRYLIKTRGQQVTLSCSPISGHRSVSWYQQTPGQGLQFLFEYFSETQRNKGNFPGRFSGRQFSNSRSEMNVSTLELGDSALYLCASSPWEGSGYEQYFGPGTRLTVT.

This clone has more than one count but fewer than ten. For the CDR3, the DNA is TGTGCCAGCAGCGGTGCCGGGACAGGGTCTAACGAGCAGTACTTC. Translating gives CASSGAGTGSNEQYF. J is TRBJ2-7 and V is TRBV5-6, with TRBD1 matching 9 bases. The CDR3 runs to 15 residues. Germline V gene data show CDR1 as SGHDT and CDR2 as YYEEEE. V trimming: 4 bases; J trimming: 5 bases; junction bases outside the gene matches: 10.

This clone was recorded a few times. V usage is TRBV5-4 and J usage is TRBJ1-1; 11 bases fit TRBD1. From germline, CDR1 is SGHNT and CDR2 YYREEE (reference sequence). V trimming: 5 bases; J trimming: 4 bases; junction bases outside the gene matches: 4. The CDR3 runs to 14 residues. CDR3 bases: TGTGCCAGCAGTGAAGGGACAGGGGGCACTGAAGCTTTCTTT. Translated: CASSEGTGGTEAFF.

Points on this clone: The sample contains more than one DNA sequence encoding this CDR3. This rearrangement joins TRBV6-5 to TRBJ2-3; 12 bases align to TRBD2. V shed 6 bases, J shed 3 bases, and the junction held 4 bases outside the gene matches. The germline V gene encodes CDR1 MNHEY and CDR2 SVGAGI. The CDR3 runs 15 residues. The CDR3 coding sequence is TGTGCCAGCAGGGGACTAGCGGGTTCAACAGATACGCAGTATTTT. It codes for CASRGLAGSTDTQYF.

This clone occurred a few times. The rearrangement uses TRBV11-2 and TRBJ1-5; D uncertain. CDR1 and CDR2 (germline): SGHAT, FQNNGV. The CDR3 is made up of 14 amino acids. The V and J ends lost 0 bases and 7 bases respectively, with 10 bases between them. In DNA, the CDR3 is TGTGCCAGCAGCTTAGATACAGCTGGCCAGCCCCAGCATTTT. It is translated as CASSLDTAGQPQHF.

V and J are TRBV7-2 and TRBJ2-7; TRBD1 matches 7 bases. This CDR3 region has 14 residues. Looked up from germline, CDR1 is SGHTA and CDR2 is FQGNSA. V dropped 2 bases and J dropped 7; count of bases not matched to a gene: 8. The CDR3 region has the DNA TGTGCCAGCAGCTTAACCCGGGACAGTCGTGAGCAGTACTTC. As protein: CASSLTRDSREQYF.

This chain uses TRBV28 with TRBJ2-3, with TRBD2 matching 10 bases. There are 16 residues in the CDR3. CDR1 and CDR2 (germline): MDHEN, SYDVKM. After removal of 6 bases from V and 2 bases from J, the junction contained 8 bases not matched to a gene. The CDR3 region has the DNA TGTGCCAGCAGCTCCCCTAGCGGGGGATTCACAGATACGCAGTATTTT. As protein: CASSSPSGGFTDTQYF.

This clone was observed a handful of times. The chain carries TRBV19 and TRBJ1-3, with no clear D. V was clipped by 3 bases and J by 0 bases, with 9 bases between them. Germline CDR1 LNHDA, CDR2 SQIVND (reference sequence). The CDR3 contains 15 residues. CDR3 in amino acids: CASSMVPISGNTIYF. The CDR3 DNA follows: TGTGCCAGTAGTATGGTTCCTATCTCTGGAAACACCATATATTTT. The entire variable domain, with the rest obtained from reference TRBV19 and TRBJ1-3, is as follows: DGGITQSPKYLFRKEGQNVTLSCEQNLNHDAMYWYRQDPGQGLRLIYYSQIVNDFQKGDIAEGYSVSREKKESFPLTVTSAQKNPTAFYLCASSMVPISGNTIYFGEGSWLTVV.

The V gene is TRBV9, the J gene TRBJ2-3, with 8 bases that match TRBD2. The CDR3 sequence is 17 residues long. V shed 0 bases and J 0 bases; nucleotides not matched to a gene: 6. Looked up from germline, CDR1 is SGDLS and CDR2 is YYNGEE. The CDR3 region is CASSVDGSGGSTDTQYF. In nucleotides, the CDR3 is TGTGCCAGCAGCGTAGACGGCAGCGGGGGAAGCACAGATACGCAGTATTTT.

This chain connects TRBV4-1 to TRBJ1-4; no definite D call. The ends were cut back, 0 bases at V and 6 bases at J, with 8 bases in the middle. Germline assignment: CDR1 MGHRA and CDR2 YSYEKL. CDR3 length: 14 amino acids. The CDR3 protein is CASSQEAGYEKLFF. The CDR3 nucleotides read TGCGCCAGCAGCCAAGAGGCCGGGTATGAAAAACTGTTTTTT.

The V call is TRBV19, the J call TRBJ1-5; 7 bases agree with TRBD1. CDR1 LNHDA and CDR2 SQIVND come from the germline V gene (reference sequence). J gave up 5 bases and V 10 bases, and 11 bases lay outside the gene matches. The CDR3 has 14 residues. The CDR3 loop reads CATRGRQGDQPQHF. The CDR3 DNA reads TGTGCCACCCGGGGGAGGCAGGGGGATCAGCCCCAGCATTTT.

The rearrangement links TRBV5-4 to TRBJ2-3; unclear D gene. Germline V gene data show CDR1 as SGHNT and CDR2 as YYREEE (reference sequence). The CDR3 contains 14 residues. V was shortened by 0 bases and J by 2 bases, with 7 bases between the two germline ends. The CDR3 DNA follows: TGTGCCAGCAGCTTGGCGGGTACCACAGATACGCAGTATTTT. This gives the protein CASSLAGTTDTQYF. Combining the CDR3 with reference TRBV5-4 and TRBJ2-3 gives the whole variable domain ETGVTQSPTHLIKTRGQQVTLRCSSQSGHNTVSWYQQALGQGPQFIFQYYREEENGRGNFPPRFSGLQFPNYSSELNVNALELDDSALYLCASSLAGTTDTQYFGPGTRLTVL.

The chain is built from TRBV28 and TRBJ2-1, with a tentative D call TRBD1 (6 bases). Germline V gene sequence: CDR1 MDHEN, CDR2 SYDVKM. Trimming removed 4 bases at V and 0 bases at J, with 7 bases between. CDR3 length equals 14 residues. The CDR3 bases are TGTGCCAGCAGTTGGACAGACTCCTACAATGAGCAGTTCTTC. This translates into CASSWTDSYNEQFF.

This chain connects TRBV5-1 to TRBJ2-1; D remains ambiguous. V lost 4 bases and J 0 bases, leaving 11 bases between the germline ends. Germline-derived CDR1 and CDR2 are SGHRS and YFSETQ. The CDR3 sequence is 15 residues long. CDR3 protein: CASSPLRSSYNEQFF. The CDR3 DNA is TGCGCCAGCAGCCCCCTGAGAAGCTCCTACAATGAGCAGTTCTTC.

This chain uses TRBV20-1 with TRBJ1-1; the D is unclear. The CDR3 totals 10 residues. V shed 0 bases and J shed 9 bases, with 5 bases lying between them. Germline V gene sequence: CDR1 DFQATT, CDR2 SNEGSKA (reference sequence). CDR3 in amino acids: CSARDSKAFF. CDR3 nucleotide sequence: TGCAGTGCTAGAGATAGTAAAGCTTTCTTT.

This clone occurred a few times. The chain is built from TRBV7-9 and TRBJ2-5; no firm D call. CDR1 and CDR2 from the germline V gene are SEHNR and FQNEAQ (reference sequence). V was shortened by 6 bases and J by 2 bases, with 10 bases between the two germline ends. The CDR3 extends over 13 amino acids. The CDR3 is CASSSRVQETQYF. The CDR3 DNA sequence: TGTGCCAGCAGTTCACGGGTTCAAGAGACCCAGTACTTC. Using reference TRBV7-9 and TRBJ2-5 for the parts outside the CDR3, the full variable domain is DTGVSQNPRHKITKRGQNVTFRCDPISEHNRLYWYRQTLGQGPEFLTYFQNEAQLEKSRLLSDRFSAERPKGSFSTLEIQRTEQGDSAMYLCASSSRVQETQYFGPGTRLLVL.

This clone has a handful of counts. The chain uses TRBV5-6 and TRBJ2-7, with TRBD2 as a possible D gene (5 bases). Trimming left V 0 bases short and J 7 bases short, with 14 bases between. CDR3 length: 14 residues. The germline V gene encodes CDR1 SGHDT and CDR2 YYEEEE. In nucleotides, the CDR3 is TGTGCCAGCAGCTTGGTAGTCCGGCGGAGGGAGCAGTACTTC. The encoded protein is CASSLVVRRREQYF.

The gene calls are TRBV7-6 and TRBJ2-7; 7 bases match TRBD2. V lost 1 base to trimming and J lost 6 bases; unmatched junction nucleotides: 12. The CDR3 spans 16 residues. Germline V gene lookup returns CDR1 SGHVS and CDR2 FNYEAQ. CDR3 sequence: CASSLGAASGGGEQYF. Here the CDR3 DNA reads TGTGCCAGCAGCTTAGGAGCCGCTAGCGGAGGCGGCGAGCAGTACTTC.

The J gene is TRBJ2-3, the V gene TRBV27; 9 positions agree with TRBD2. After removal of 3 bases from V and 2 bases from J, the junction contained 6 bases not matched to a gene. This CDR3 spans 16 amino acids. Per germline, CDR1 MNHEY and CDR2 SMNVEV (reference sequence). The CDR3 protein is CASSFRGRGYTDTQYF. The CDR3 DNA sequence: TGTGCCAGCAGTTTTCGCGGGAGGGGATACACAGATACGCAGTATTTT.